This T cell receptor beta chain was identified during a study of human T cells and chemical hapten exposure. The table lists this clonotype with a few counts. This CDR3 contains 16 residues. The V and J ends lost 0 bases and 4 bases respectively, with 13 bases between them. Germline V gene lookup returns CDR1 LGHNA and CDR2 YNFKEQ. TCRdb re-derived calls from the RACE reads in MiXCR, one entry per CDR3 protein. The sample consists of around 120,000 distinct CDR3 sequences, about an eighth of them appearing once. Time point specified: patch test 1, 2 weeks after DPC sensitization. The treatment denotes: therapeutic diphenylcyclopropenone sensitization with weekly scalp DPC. Patients had alopecia, were aged 18 to 70, and were not pregnant.

This specimen was whole blood, taken in connection with sensitization to the hapten diphenylcyclopropenone (DPC). The TCR was taken from a woman aged 50 to 60 with alopecia areata. Some clones in this sample may be carry-over from other donors' samples. The gene calls are TRBV4-2 and TRBJ1-5; D may be TRBD1 (5 bases). CDR3: CASSQDSSGPNQPQHF. The CDR3 bases are TGTGCCAGCAGCCAAGATTCGTCGGGGCCAAATCAGCCCCAGCATTTT.